The source of this TCR beta chain is a study of immune evolution from preneoplasia to lung adenocarcinoma (dated by TCRdb to about 2021). Regarding the research as a whole: The study profiled immune contexture across lung adenocarcinoma precursors and invasive adenocarcinoma using immune gene expression, TCR sequencing and multiplex immunofluorescence. The sample size depended on which specimens were available, not on a prior power calculation. POLYSOLVER was used to infer class I HLA alleles from exome data, and LOHHLA was used to detect allele-specific HLA loss. Resected precursor lesions (AAH, AIS, MIA) and invasive adenocarcinomas were compared with paired morphologically normal lung tissue. The TCR sequencing data were obtained from 45 to 55 patients. The study reported that around 100 samples were used for TCR sequencing. The overall cohort comprised 45 to 55 patients with pulmonary nodules who underwent surgical resection. The immune data were integrated with whole exome sequencing and methylation data obtained from the same cohort of nodules.

The patients had resection in Japan or China between the mid-2010s and the late 2010s. Histologic diagnosis of each case was confirmed independently by two lung cancer pathologists on H&E slides. The AllPrep DNA/RNA FFPE Kit was used to isolate DNA from FFPE tissue. About this clone: The clone's antigen remains unknown. No base quality information exists; no much larger clone differs at one position.

Overall study results and their limits: Normal lung showed the highest clonality, whereas later-stage lesions appeared to have higher T cell density and diversity but lower clonality. Because all patients were from Japan and China, applicability to Western populations was uncertain. Top T cell clone frequencies were highest in normal lung and appeared to decrease progressively from AAH through AIS, MIA and invasive adenocarcinoma. Findings were based on association rather than direct causation; larger cohorts with long-term follow-up and longitudinal biopsies were deemed needed.

TCR beta CDR3 regions were sequenced from DNA using the immunoSEQ hsTCRbeta Kit. The authors' pipeline ran thus. The ImmunoSEQ Analyzer was used to analyse the TCR sequencing data. T cell clonality was defined as 1 minus Pielou's evenness, calculated on productive rearrangements. The inverse Simpson index, applied to productive templates, was used to measure T cell diversity. T cell density was defined as TCR beta template counts normalized to usable DNA, with usable DNA estimated by amplification and sequencing of housekeeping genes. Two-sided Kruskal-Wallis tests were used to compare TCR metrics between histologic stages. TCRdb took this table from immuneACCESS and kept in-frame rearrangements with V and J called. Such tables lack part of the clones; where checked against another copy, unresolved V genes explain under half of the gap, and the rest is unexplained. That table furnishes V, J and clone size, whereas the DNA furnished D and trimming. Across this sample there are about 4,000 clones, with approximately 50% seen only once. 7.1% of the sample is held by the ten biggest clonotypes.

From cysteine to phenylalanine, the CDR3 is 19 amino acids long. Only the CDR3 part of the read is kept: 57 bases, read in frame from the first base. V and J lose 0 bases and 2 bases, and a span of 20 bases separates them. The germline V gene encodes CDR1 LNHDA and CDR2 SQIVND (reference sequence). Sequencing used FFPE normal lung tissue adjacent to the tumor. The receptor chain draws on TRBV19 and TRBJ2-1; no D segment can be confidently identified. This clonotype originated in a person aged 45 to 59 with lung adenocarcinoma. Here the CDR3 is given as CASSIEVYEGRPTYNEQFF. The base sequence is TGTGCCAGTAGTATAGAGGTATATGAAGGCAGGCCTACCTACAATGAGCAGTTCTTC.